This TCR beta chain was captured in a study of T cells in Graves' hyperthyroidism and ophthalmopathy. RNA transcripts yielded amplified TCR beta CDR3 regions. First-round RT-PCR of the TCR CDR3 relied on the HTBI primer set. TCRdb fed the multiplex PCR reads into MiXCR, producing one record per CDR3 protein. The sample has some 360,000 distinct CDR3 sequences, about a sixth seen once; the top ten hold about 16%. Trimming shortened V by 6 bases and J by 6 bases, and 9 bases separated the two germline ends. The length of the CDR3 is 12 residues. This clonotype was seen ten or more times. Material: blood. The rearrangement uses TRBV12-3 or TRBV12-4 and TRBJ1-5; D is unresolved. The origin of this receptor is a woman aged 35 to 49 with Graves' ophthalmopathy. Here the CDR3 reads CASSPPLQPQHF. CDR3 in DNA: TGTGCCAGCAGCCCTCCGCTTCAGCCCCAGCATTTT.